This T cell receptor (beta chain) was sequenced for a study of blood T cells in healthy people across ages. The CDR3 length is 13 residues. Germline trimming cut 10 bases from V and 11 bases from J; bases unmatched to any gene: 16. Per germline, CDR1 MDHEN and CDR2 SYDVKM. PCR was performed a second time for roughly 6 to 12 cycles using a sample-barcoded 5' primer and a J-beta primer mix. MiXCR, applied by TCRdb to the 5' RACE reads, yields one record per CDR3 protein. The table shows hundreds of thousands of distinct CDR3 sequences, with 40% to 45% occurring only once. V gene TRBV28 combines with J gene TRBJ2-5, with TRBD1 identical over 7 bases. This receptor was obtained from a woman in her sixties or seventies in good health. The sample taken for sequencing was blood. The CDR3 is CATRGTPLEEQYF. Written as DNA, the CDR3 is TGTGCCACCAGGGGGACACCTCTTGAGGAGCAGTACTTC.